This T cell receptor (beta chain) emerged from a study of blood T cell repertoires in COVID-19. Whole-study context: Acute and convalescent COVID-19 specimens originated in the United States, Italy and Spain.

Libraries were prepared by immunoSEQ multiplex PCR; TCRdb keeps only in-frame clonotypes and omits some of them. This table has about 110,000 clones, approximately 88% appearing once. The germline CDR1 and CDR2 sequences are LNHDA and SQIVND (reference sequence). The V gene lost 3 bases and the J gene lost 2 bases, with 11 bases spanning the gap. The CDR3 totals 14 residues. This TCR was recovered from a human donor in a cohort sampled during active COVID-19. The chain employs TRBV19 and TRBJ2-7, with D possibly TRBD1 on 6 matching bases. The sequencing input was peripheral blood. CDR3 sequence reads: CASSMGHGPYEQYF. The CDR3 DNA sequence: TGTGCCAGTAGTATGGGACATGGTCCCTACGAGCAGTACTTC.